The T cell receptor beta chain described here comes from a study of blood T cells in healthy people across ages. The V gene lost 4 bases and the J gene lost 2 bases, with 15 bases spanning the gap. The V gene's germline CDR1 is SGDLS and CDR2 YYNGEE. CDR3 length: 15 residues. Broader study findings: A greater number of naive CD4+ cells and higher diversity distinguished long-lived donors from aged donors.

A remark on this clonotype: Its antigen remains unidentified.

Individuals who donated were healthy Caucasians from Russia aged about 6 to 90. PBMCs, at least 6 million per sample, were isolated. Next came a second PCR, run for 7 to 11 cycles, which used a sample-barcoded 5' primer along with a J-beta primer mix. Each CDR3 protein is one row after TCRdb ran MiXCR on the 5' RACE reads. The sample consists of some 550,000 distinct CDR3 sequences, roughly 48% of them appearing once. The receptor was derived from a man at least 80 years old in good health. The sample taken for sequencing was blood. The chain combines TRBV9 with TRBJ1-1; TRBD1 is a possible D gene (5 bases). DNA of the CDR3: TGTGCCAGCAGCTTTGACGGGGGGGGTAACACTGAAGCTTTCTTT. Amino acids: CASSFDGGGNTEAFF.